Presented here are 6 T cell receptor beta chains from one specimen sequenced in a study of CD8 T cells in ankylosing spondylitis. Study findings and constraints: For ankylosing spondylitis blood, a TCR beta motif of about eight highly homologous variants appeared characteristic.

TCRdb redid the calling of the 5' RACE reads with MiXCR, one entry per CDR3 protein. The data show approximately 540,000 distinct CDR3 sequences, about an eighth seen once. These receptors have no known antigen. Sequenced material: blood, either unsorted or a sorted T cell fraction (not recorded which). The origin of the receptors is a male donor with ankylosing spondylitis.

The sample holds a few counts of this clonotype. V usage is TRBV20-1 and J usage is TRBJ1-2, with no clear D. Trimming took 5 bases from V and 7 from J, leaving 11 bases between them. The CDR3 totals 11 residues. Germline CDR1 is DFQATT and CDR2 is SNEGSKA (reference sequence). In DNA, the CDR3 is TGCAGTGCTCCGATCAGTCTTGGCTACACCTTC. It codes for CSAPISLGYTF.

V usage is TRBV5-1 and J usage is TRBJ1-4; TRBD1 matches 7 bases. Unmatched junction bases numbered 7, after V lost 4 bases and J lost 4 bases. CDR1 is SGHRS, CDR2 YFSETQ, per germline. This CDR3 is 15 amino acids long. CDR3 sequence: CASSGRDSYNEKLFF. DNA of the CDR3: TGCGCCAGCAGCGGGCGGGACAGCTATAATGAAAAACTGTTTTTT.

This clonotype has only a few counts. The chain joins TRBV5-1 to TRBJ1-1; D is unclear. CDR1 SGHRS and CDR2 YFSETQ come from the germline V gene. The CDR3 runs to 13 residues. The germline V and J ends were trimmed by 0 bases and 3 bases, with 6 bases remaining between them. The CDR3 reads CASSLAEHTEAFF. CDR3 sequence (DNA): TGCGCCAGCAGCTTGGCAGAACACACTGAAGCTTTCTTT.

The rearrangement links TRBV7-8 to TRBJ2-6; D is ambiguous. The CDR3 is 14 residues long. V was trimmed by 5 bases and J by 4 bases, leaving 9 bases between them. CDR1 is SGHVS and CDR2 is FQNEAQ in the germline V gene. The CDR3 DNA is TGTGCCAGCAGCCCCGAGTTCGGGGCCAACGTCCTGACTTTC. This translates into CASSPEFGANVLTF.

This clonotype was seen more than once but under ten times. V gene TRBV2 combines with J gene TRBJ1-4; the D gene is possibly TRBD1 (5 bases). There are 14 residues in the CDR3. CDR1 SNHLY and CDR2 FYNNEI come from the germline V gene. Trimming stripped 11 bases from V and 1 base from J, with 14 bases between. The CDR3 region has the DNA TGTGCCTGCTCGGTGGGGGGAACTAATGAAAAACTGTTTTTT. It is translated as CACSVGGTNEKLFF.

The chain is built from TRBV20-1 and TRBJ1-5; 11 positions agree with TRBD1. Germline CDR1 reads DFQATT; CDR2 reads SNEGSKA (reference sequence). CDR3 length: 18 amino acids. After removal of 3 bases from V and 2 bases from J, the junction contained 12 bases not matched to a gene. The CDR3 loop is CSASPGTGGESGNQPQHF. The CDR3 DNA is TGCAGTGCTAGCCCCGGGACAGGGGGTGAATCGGGCAATCAGCCCCAGCATTTT.